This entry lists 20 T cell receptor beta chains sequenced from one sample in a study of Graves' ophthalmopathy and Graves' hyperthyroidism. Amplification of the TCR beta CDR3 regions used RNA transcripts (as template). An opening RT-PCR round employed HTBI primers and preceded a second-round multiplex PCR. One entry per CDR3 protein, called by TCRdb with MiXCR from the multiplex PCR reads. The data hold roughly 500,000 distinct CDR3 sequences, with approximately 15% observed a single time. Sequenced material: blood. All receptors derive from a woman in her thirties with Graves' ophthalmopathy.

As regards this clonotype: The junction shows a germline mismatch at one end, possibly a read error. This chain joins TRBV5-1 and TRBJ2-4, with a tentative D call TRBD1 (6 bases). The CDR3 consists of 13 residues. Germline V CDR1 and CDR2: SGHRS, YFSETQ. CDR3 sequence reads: CASSFGTKNIKYF. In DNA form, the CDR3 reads TGCGCCAGCAGCTTCGGGACAAAAAACATTAAGTACTTC.

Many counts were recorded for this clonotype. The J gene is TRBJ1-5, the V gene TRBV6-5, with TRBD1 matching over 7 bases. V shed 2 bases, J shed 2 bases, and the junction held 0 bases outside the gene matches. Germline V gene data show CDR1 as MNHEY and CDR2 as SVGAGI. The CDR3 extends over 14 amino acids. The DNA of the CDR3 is TGTGCCAGCAGTTACACAGGGGGCAATCAGCCCCAGCATTTT. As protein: CASSYTGGNQPQHF.

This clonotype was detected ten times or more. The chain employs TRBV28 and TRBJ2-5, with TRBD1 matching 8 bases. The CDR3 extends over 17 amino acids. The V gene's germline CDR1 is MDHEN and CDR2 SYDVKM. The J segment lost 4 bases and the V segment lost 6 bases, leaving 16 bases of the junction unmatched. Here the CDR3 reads CASSLDGTGSTVETQYF. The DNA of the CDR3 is TGTGCCAGCAGCCTCGACGGGACAGGATCGACTGTAGAGACCCAGTACTTC.

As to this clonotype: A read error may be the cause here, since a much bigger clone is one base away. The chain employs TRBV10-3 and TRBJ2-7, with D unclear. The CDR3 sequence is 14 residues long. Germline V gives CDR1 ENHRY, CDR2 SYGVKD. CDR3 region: CAISESPKAYEQCF. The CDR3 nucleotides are TGTGCCATCAGTGAGTCGCCCAAAGCCTACGAGCAGTGCTTC.

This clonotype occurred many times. CDR3 sequence: CASTLDRGSGYTF. CDR3 coding DNA: TGTGCCAGCACCCTGGACAGGGGTAGCGGCTACACCTTC. This chain links TRBV2 with TRBJ1-2, with 9 bases identical to TRBD1. The V gene's germline CDR1 is SNHLY and CDR2 FYNNEI. The J segment lost 8 bases and the V segment lost 7 bases, leaving 8 bases of the junction unmatched. The CDR3 loop spans 13 amino acids.

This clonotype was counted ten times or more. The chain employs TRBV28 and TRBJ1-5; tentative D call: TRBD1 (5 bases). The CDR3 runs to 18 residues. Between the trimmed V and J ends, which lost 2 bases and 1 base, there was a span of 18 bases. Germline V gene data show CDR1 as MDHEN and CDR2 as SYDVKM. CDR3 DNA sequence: TGTGCCAGCAGTTTAAGGGCATGGGGGGGAGAAAGCAATCAGCCCCAGCATTTT. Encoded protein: CASSLRAWGGESNQPQHF.

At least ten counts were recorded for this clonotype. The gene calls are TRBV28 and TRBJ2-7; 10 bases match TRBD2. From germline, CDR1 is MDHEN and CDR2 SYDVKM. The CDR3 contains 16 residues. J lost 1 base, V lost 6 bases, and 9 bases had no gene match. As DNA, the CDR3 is TGTGCCAGCAGCCGCCGGGCTAGCGGGAGATCCTACGAGCAGTACTTC. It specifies CASSRRASGRSYEQYF.

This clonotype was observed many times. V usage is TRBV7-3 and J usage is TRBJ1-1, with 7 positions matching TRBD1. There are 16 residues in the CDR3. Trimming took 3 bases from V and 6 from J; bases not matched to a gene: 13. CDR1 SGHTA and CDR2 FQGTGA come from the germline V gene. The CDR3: CASSFYPQGSTPEAFF. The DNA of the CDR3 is TGTGCCAGCAGCTTTTACCCACAGGGGTCCACCCCTGAAGCTTTCTTT.

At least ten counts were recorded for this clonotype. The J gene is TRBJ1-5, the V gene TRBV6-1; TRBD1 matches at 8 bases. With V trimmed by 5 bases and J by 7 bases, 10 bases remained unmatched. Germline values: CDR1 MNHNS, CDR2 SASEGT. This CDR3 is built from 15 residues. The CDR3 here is CASSPWTGSGQPQHF. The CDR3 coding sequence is TGTGCCAGCAGTCCCTGGACAGGGTCGGGCCAGCCCCAGCATTTT.

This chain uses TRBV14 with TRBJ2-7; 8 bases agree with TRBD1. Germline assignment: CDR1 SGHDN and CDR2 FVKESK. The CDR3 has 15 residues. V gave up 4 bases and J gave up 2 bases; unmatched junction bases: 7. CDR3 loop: CASSRQGAGAYEQYF. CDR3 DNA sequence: TGTGCCAGCAGCCGCCAGGGGGCCGGCGCCTACGAGCAGTACTTC.

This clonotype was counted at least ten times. In DNA, the CDR3 is TGTGCCAGCAGTTATGATGAGGGGGAAGCTTTCTTT. This codes for CASSYDEGEAFF. The chain employs TRBV6-2 or TRBV6-3 and TRBJ1-1, with a weak D call TRBD1 (5 bases). Trimming took 3 bases from V and 8 from J, leaving 10 bases between them. Germline loops: CDR1 MNHEY, CDR2 SVGEGT. The CDR3 extends over 12 amino acids.

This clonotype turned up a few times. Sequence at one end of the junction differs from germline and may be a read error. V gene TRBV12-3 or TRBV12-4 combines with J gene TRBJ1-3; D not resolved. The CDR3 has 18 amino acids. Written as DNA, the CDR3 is TGTGTCAGCAGTTTTGAGCTGTCGGGAATTCGCTCTGGAAACACCATATATTTT. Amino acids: CVSSFELSGIRSGNTIYF.

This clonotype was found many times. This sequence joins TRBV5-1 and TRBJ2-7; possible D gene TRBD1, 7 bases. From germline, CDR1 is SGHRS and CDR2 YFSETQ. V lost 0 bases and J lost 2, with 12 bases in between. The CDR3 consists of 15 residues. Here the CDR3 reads CASSLGQGGPYEQYF. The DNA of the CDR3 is TGCGCCAGCAGCTTGGGACAGGGAGGACCCTACGAGCAGTACTTC.

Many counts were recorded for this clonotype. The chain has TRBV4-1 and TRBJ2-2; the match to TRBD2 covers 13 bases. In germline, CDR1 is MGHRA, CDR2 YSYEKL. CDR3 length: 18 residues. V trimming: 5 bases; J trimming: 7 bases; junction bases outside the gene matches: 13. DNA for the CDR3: TGCGCCAGCAGCAAGAAAACCCTGACTAGCGGGGGGAACGGGGAGCTGTTTTTT. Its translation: CASSKKTLTSGGNGELFF.

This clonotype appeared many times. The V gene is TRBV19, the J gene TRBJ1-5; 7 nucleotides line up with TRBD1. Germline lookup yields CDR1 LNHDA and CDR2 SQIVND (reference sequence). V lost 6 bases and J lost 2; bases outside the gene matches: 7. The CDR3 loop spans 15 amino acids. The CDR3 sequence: CASSRAGTGNQPQHF. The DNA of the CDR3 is TGTGCCAGTAGCCGCGCCGGGACAGGCAATCAGCCCCAGCATTTT.

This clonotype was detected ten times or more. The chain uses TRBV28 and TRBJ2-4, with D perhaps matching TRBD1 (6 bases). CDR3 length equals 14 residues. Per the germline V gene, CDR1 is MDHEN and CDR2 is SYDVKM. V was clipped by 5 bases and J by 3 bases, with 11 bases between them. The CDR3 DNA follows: TGTGCCAGCAGTACACAGGGATACAAAAACATTCAGTACTTC. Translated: CASSTQGYKNIQYF.

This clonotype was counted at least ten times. The CDR3 DNA sequence: TGTGCCAGCAGTGAAGCACGGGGTATCACGAACACTGAAGCTTTCTTT. Protein: CASSEARGITNTEAFF. The chain links TRBV2 to TRBJ1-1; no clear D gene. Germline V gives CDR1 SNHLY, CDR2 FYNNEI. V shed 0 bases and J shed 1 base, with 12 bases lying between them. This CDR3 region has 16 residues.

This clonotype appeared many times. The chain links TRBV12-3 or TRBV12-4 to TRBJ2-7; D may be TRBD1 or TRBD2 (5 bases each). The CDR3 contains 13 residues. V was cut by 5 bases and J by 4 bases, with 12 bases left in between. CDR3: CASSARGGYEQYF. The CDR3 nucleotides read TGTGCCAGCAGTGCGAGGGGTGGATACGAGCAGTACTTC.

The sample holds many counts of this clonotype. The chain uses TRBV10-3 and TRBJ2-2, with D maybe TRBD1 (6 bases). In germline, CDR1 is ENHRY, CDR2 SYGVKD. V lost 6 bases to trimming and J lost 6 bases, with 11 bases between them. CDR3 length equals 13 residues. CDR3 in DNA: TGTGCCATCAGAAGGACAGTAGCCGGGGAGCTGTTTTTT. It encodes CAIRRTVAGELFF.

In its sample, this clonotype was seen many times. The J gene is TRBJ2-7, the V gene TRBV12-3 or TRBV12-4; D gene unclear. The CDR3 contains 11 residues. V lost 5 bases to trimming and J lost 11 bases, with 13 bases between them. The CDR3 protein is CASSGDLRKYF. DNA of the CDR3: TGTGCCAGCAGTGGGGATCTCAGGAAGTACTTC.